This TCR beta chain was sequenced in a study of CD8+ T cells in alopecia areata. The CDR3 is 16 amino acids. The germline V gene has CDR1 NSQYPW and CDR2 LRSPGD (reference sequence). Trimming removed 2 bases from V and 1 base from J; junction bases left unmatched: 5. Reverse transcription of extracted RNA yielded cDNA, which provided the sequencing template. Data came from immunoSEQ multiplex PCR; TCRdb stores just in-frame clones and leaves some out. The sample is made up of roughly 260,000 clones, none counted only once. Cutaneous lymph node cells were pooled, and they were sorted using CD4, CD8alpha, NKG2D, NKG2ACE and other markers. A few counts support this clone. Genes and germline are mouse. The CDR3 goes on 4 residues after the read ends, and that part is filled in from the germline J gene.

The material sequenced was CD4+ T cells sorted from a lymph node. This TCR was sampled from a C3H/HeJ mouse with alopecia areata. Mouse MHC haplotype: H2-k. The rearrangement joins TRBV1 to TRBJ2-1, with 7 bases aligning to TRBD2. The CDR3: CTCSANQLGNYAEQFF. The part of the CDR3 DNA that was read is TGCACCTGCAGTGCAAATCAACTGGGGAACTATGCT.